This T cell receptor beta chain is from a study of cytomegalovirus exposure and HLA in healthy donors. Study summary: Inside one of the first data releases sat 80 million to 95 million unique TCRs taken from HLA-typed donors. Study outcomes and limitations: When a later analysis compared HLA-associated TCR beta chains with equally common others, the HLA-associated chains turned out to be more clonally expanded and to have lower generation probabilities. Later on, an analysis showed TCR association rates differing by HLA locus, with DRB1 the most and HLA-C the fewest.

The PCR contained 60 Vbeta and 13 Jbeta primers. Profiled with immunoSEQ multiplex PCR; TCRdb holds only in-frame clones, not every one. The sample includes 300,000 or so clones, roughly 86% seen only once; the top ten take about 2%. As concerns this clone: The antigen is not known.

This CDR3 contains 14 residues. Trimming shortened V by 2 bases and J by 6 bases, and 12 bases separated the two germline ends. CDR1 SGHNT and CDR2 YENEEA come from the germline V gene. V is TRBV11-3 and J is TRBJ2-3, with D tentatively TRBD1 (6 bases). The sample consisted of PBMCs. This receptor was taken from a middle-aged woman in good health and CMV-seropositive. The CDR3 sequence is CASSLINRVDTQYF. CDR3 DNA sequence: TGTGCCAGCAGCTTAATAAACAGGGTCGATACGCAGTATTTT.